These 19 T cell receptor beta chains were all obtained from the same sample, sequenced in a study of T cell changes during pregnancy in multiple sclerosis. Method: immunoSEQ multiplex PCR; TCRdb's copy keeps in-frame clones and lacks some. Among around 38,000 clones listed, roughly 91% were seen once. The material sequenced was CD8+ T cells from peripheral blood mononuclear cells, taken in the second trimester of pregnancy. The receptors were gathered from a female donor with multiple sclerosis, enrolled in a pregnancy study.

The rearrangement uses TRBV6-5 and TRBJ1-2; 7 nucleotides match TRBD1. Germline CDR1 is MNHEY and CDR2 is SVGAGI. V gave up 0 bases and J gave up 3 bases; unmatched junction bases: 4. The CDR3 contains 15 residues. The CDR3 region is CASSYSTGWDYGYTF. Written as DNA, the CDR3 is TGTGCCAGCAGTTACTCGACAGGGTGGGACTATGGCTACACCTTC.

The gene calls are TRBV7-9 and TRBJ2-7; D may be TRBD2 (6 bases). CDR1 and CDR2 from the germline V gene are SEHNR and FQNEAQ (reference sequence). This CDR3 region has 14 residues. V was clipped by 3 bases and J by 2 bases, with 11 bases between them. CDR3 sequence (DNA): TGTGCCAGCAGCTTCGTGGGGGGTACCTACGAGCAGTACTTC. Residues: CASSFVGGTYEQYF.

The chain employs TRBV11-2 and TRBJ2-3; TRBD2 is a possible D gene (5 bases). Germline CDR1 SGHAT, CDR2 FQNNGV. The CDR3 loop spans 15 amino acids. V lost 3 bases and J lost 4, with 14 bases in between. This chain's CDR3 is CASSLPTSLADTQYF. Here the CDR3 DNA reads TGTGCCAGCAGCTTGCCCACTAGTCTTGCAGATACGCAGTATTTT.

V gene TRBV7-2 combines with J gene TRBJ1-1; D perhaps matches TRBD1 (5 bases). The germline gives CDR1 SGHTA, CDR2 FQGNSA. This CDR3 comprises 17 residues. Deletions cut 3 bases from V and 0 bases from J, with 17 bases between. CDR3 DNA: TGTGCCAGCAGCTTGGGGCCAGGGTTTGGTATGAACACTGAAGCTTTCTTT. It translates to CASSLGPGFGMNTEAFF.

The count of this clone is one. The chain employs TRBV29-1 and TRBJ2-3; tentatively, D is TRBD2 (6 bases). CDR3 length: 11 amino acids. The germline V gene has CDR1 SQVTM and CDR2 ANQGSEA. The V gene lost 8 bases and the J gene lost 3 bases, with 9 bases spanning the gap. CDR3 coding DNA: TGCAGCATCGGGGGAACAGATACGCAGTATTTT. It translates to CSIGGTDTQYF.

The chain recombines TRBV6-1 with TRBJ1-1; a possible D gene is TRBD1 (6 bases). The CDR3 length is 16 residues. Germline V CDR1 and CDR2: MNHNS, SASEGT. V lost 2 bases and J lost 3, with 16 bases in between. Here the CDR3 reads CASSELPNRVDTEAFF. In DNA form, the CDR3 reads TGTGCCAGCAGTGAACTTCCTAACAGGGTGGACACTGAAGCTTTCTTT.

The chain carries TRBV7-9 and TRBJ1-1, with D perhaps TRBD1 (6 bases). The CDR3 loop spans 15 amino acids. V dropped 1 base and J dropped 1 base, with 10 bases sitting between them. Germline assignment: CDR1 SEHNR and CDR2 FQNEAQ (reference sequence). Written as DNA, the CDR3 is TGTGCCAGCAGCTTAGTTGGGGGCCGGAACACTGAAGCTTTCTTT. This encodes CASSLVGGRNTEAFF. Filled out from reference TRBV7-9 and TRBJ1-1, the complete variable domain reads DTGVSQNPRHKITKRGQNVTFRCDPISEHNRLYWYRQTLGQGPEFLTYFQNEAQLEKSRLLSDRFSAERPKGSFSTLEIQRTEQGDSAMYLCASSLVGGRNTEAFFGQGTRLTVV.

This clone has just a few counts. In DNA form, the CDR3 reads TGCGCCAGCAGCCCGGACAGCTCCTATAATTCACCCCTCCACTTT. This codes for CASSPDSSYNSPLHF. This chain uses TRBV4-3 with TRBJ1-6; D possibly corresponds to TRBD1 (6 bases). The CDR3 extends over 15 amino acids. The germline V and J ends were trimmed by 4 bases and 0 bases, with 7 bases remaining between them. Germline V gene lookup returns CDR1 LGHNA and CDR2 YSLEER.

The gene calls are TRBV7-9 and TRBJ2-7; TRBD1 aligns across 10 bases. Germline lookup yields CDR1 SEHNR and CDR2 FQNEAQ (reference sequence). With V trimmed by 4 bases and J by 2 bases, 5 bases remained unmatched. There are 15 residues in the CDR3. The CDR3 reads CASSSRDRGAYEQYF. The CDR3 region has the DNA TGTGCCAGCAGCTCCCGGGACAGGGGCGCCTACGAGCAGTACTTC.

V is TRBV5-4 and J is TRBJ1-4; TRBD1 is a possible D gene (5 bases). Trimming stripped 0 bases from V and 6 bases from J, with 9 bases between. This CDR3 has 14 residues. CDR1 and CDR2 from the germline V gene are SGHNT and YYREEE (reference sequence). The CDR3 region has the DNA TGTGCCAGCAGCTTGGACCAGGGCGATGAAAAACTGTTTTTT. Translation gives CASSLDQGDEKLFF.

The genes are TRBV7-9 and TRBJ1-1; D possibly corresponds to TRBD1 (6 bases). Germline-derived CDR1 and CDR2 are SEHNR and FQNEAQ (reference sequence). The CDR3 totals 17 residues. Trimming took off 3 bases at V and 0 bases at J, with 17 bases between the two ends. CDR3 DNA: TGTGCCAGCAGCTTCGGGCTGGCAGGGGCCTTGAACACTGAAGCTTTCTTT. The encoded protein is CASSFGLAGALNTEAFF.

This clone was counted a single time. The CDR3 bases are TGTGCCAGTAGTACTCCCGGGACAGCGAAACTCCTAGCTAACTATGGCTACACCTTC. Its translation: CASSTPGTAKLLANYGYTF. This chain connects TRBV19 to TRBJ1-2, with TRBD1 matching over 7 bases. Germline V lookup: CDR1 LNHDA, CDR2 SQIVND (reference sequence). J gave up 0 bases and V 4 bases, and 17 bases lay outside the gene matches. CDR3 size: 19 residues.

The V call is TRBV7-6, the J call TRBJ2-7, with 7 positions matching TRBD2. The CDR3 totals 15 residues. Germline assignment: CDR1 SGHVS and CDR2 FNYEAQ. The junction had 10 bases not matched to a gene; V was cut back by 1 base and J by 7 bases. CDR3 sequence (DNA): TGTGCCAGCAGCTTAGTGGGAGGGGCTTCGCATGAGCAGTACTTC. Protein: CASSLVGGASHEQYF.

CDR3 sequence reads: CASSPPLGRLPPYEQYF. As DNA, the CDR3 is TGTGCCAGCAGCCCTCCCCTCGGCAGGCTTCCCCCCTACGAGCAGTACTTC. The chain joins TRBV9 to TRBJ2-7; D gene ambiguous. The CDR3 length is 17 residues. The V end was cut by 4 bases, the J end by 2 bases, with 22 bases between. Germline values: CDR1 SGDLS, CDR2 YYNGEE. Filled out from reference TRBV9 and TRBJ2-7, the complete variable domain reads DSGVTQTPKHLITATGQRVTLRCSPRSGDLSVYWYQQSLDQGLQFLIQYYNGEERAKGNILERFSAQQFPDLHSELNLSSLELGDSALYFCASSPPLGRLPPYEQYFGPGTRLTVT.

V and J are TRBV15 and TRBJ2-1; 8 nucleotides match TRBD1. Germline CDR1 LNHNV, CDR2 YYDKDF (reference sequence). The CDR3 loop spans 15 amino acids. Trimming removed 3 bases from V and 7 bases from J; junction bases left unmatched: 8. The CDR3 sequence: CATSSDRGAGNEQFF. DNA of the CDR3: TGTGCCACCAGCAGCGACAGGGGAGCAGGGAATGAGCAGTTCTTC.

The CDR3 reads CASSMRADTQYF. The CDR3 nucleotides are TGTGCCAGTAGTATGAGGGCAGATACGCAGTATTTT. The chain carries TRBV19 and TRBJ2-3, with D possibly being TRBD2 (5 bases). The germline V and J ends were trimmed by 3 bases and 4 bases, with 5 bases remaining between them. Germline CDR1 reads LNHDA; CDR2 reads SQIVND (reference sequence). The CDR3 extends over 12 amino acids.

The chain uses TRBV27 and TRBJ1-1; weak D call: TRBD1 (6 bases). The germline V gene has CDR1 MNHEY and CDR2 SMNVEV (reference sequence). This CDR3 is built from 15 residues. V was cut by 1 base and J by 0 bases, with 9 bases left in between. CDR3 loop: CASSLFQGMNTEAFF. The CDR3, as DNA: TGTGCCAGCAGTTTATTTCAGGGGATGAACACTGAAGCTTTCTTT.

The rearrangement links TRBV11-2 to TRBJ2-5; 7 positions agree with TRBD2. J gave up 2 bases and V 1 base, and 7 bases lay outside the gene matches. The CDR3 length is 16 residues. Germline V gene data show CDR1 as SGHAT and CDR2 as FQNNGV. CDR3 coding DNA: TGTGCCAGCAGCTTAGGGGGAGGACTAGGACAAGAGACCCAGTACTTC. Protein product: CASSLGGGLGQETQYF.

The J gene is TRBJ2-7, the V gene TRBV27; D is perhaps TRBD2 (6 bases). Germline-derived CDR1 and CDR2 are MNHEY and SMNVEV (reference sequence). Trimming cost V 2 bases and J 4 bases, with 12 bases left between them. The CDR3 has 14 amino acids. The CDR3 loop reads CASSLGGAGYEQYF. The CDR3 DNA reads as TGTGCCAGCAGTTTAGGAGGGGCGGGGTACGAGCAGTACTTC.